A single sample is the source of the 9 T cell receptor beta chains below, sequenced in a study of CD8+ T cells in alopecia areata. This sample's treatment: oral pan-JAK inhibitor, 5-10 mg twice daily. RNA was extracted and reverse transcribed into cDNA as the sequencing template. Produced via immunoSEQ multiplex PCR; TCRdb's table is partial and in-frame only. The repertoire holds 90,000 to 130,000 clones, with about 60% as singletons. The starting material was CD8+ T cells sorted from blood, obtained at week 24, from a patient treated with tofacitinib. Receptors were obtained from a human donor with alopecia areata.

The rearrangement uses TRBV6-5 and TRBJ1-6; D is perhaps TRBD1 (5 bases). The V gene lost 5 bases and the J gene lost 9 bases, with 14 bases spanning the gap. The germline V gene encodes CDR1 MNHEY and CDR2 SVGAGI. The length of the CDR3 is 14 residues. This CDR3 reads CASSLQVLGSPLHF. CDR3 nucleotide sequence: TGTGCCAGCAGTCTACAGGTGCTGGGTTCACCCCTCCACTTT.

This clone was found a few times. The chain uses TRBV27 and TRBJ2-4; 8 nucleotides line up with TRBD2. Losses at the gene ends were 5 bases for V and 0 bases for J; bases not matched to a gene: 12. Germline V gene data show CDR1 as MNHEY and CDR2 as SMNVEV (reference sequence). The CDR3 totals 18 residues. The CDR3: CASSATAGGGRAKNIQYF. CDR3 in DNA: TGTGCCAGCAGTGCCACTGCCGGGGGGGGTAGAGCCAAAAACATTCAGTACTTC.

This rearrangement joins TRBV7-8 to TRBJ2-5; TRBD2 matches 7 bases. V lost 1 base and J lost 4; bases outside the gene matches: 3. In germline, CDR1 is SGHVS, CDR2 FQNEAQ. CDR3 length equals 14 residues. This CDR3 reads CASSLGGRGETQYF. In nucleotides, the CDR3 is TGTGCCAGCAGCTTAGGGGGGAGGGGAGAGACCCAGTACTTC.

The chain recombines TRBV5-1 with TRBJ2-6; possible D gene TRBD1, 5 bases. The V gene's germline CDR1 is SGHRS and CDR2 YFSETQ. The CDR3 has 16 amino acids. Trimming took 6 bases from V and 1 from J, leaving 14 bases between them. DNA of the CDR3: TGCGCCAGCACCGCCCCCAGGGTATCTGGGGCCAACGTCCTGACTTTC. Amino acids: CASTAPRVSGANVLTF.

V is TRBV12-5 and J is TRBJ2-1; 11 bases are a match to TRBD2. V lost 3 bases to trimming and J lost 4 bases; unmatched junction nucleotides: 11. The CDR3 loop spans 18 amino acids. Germline CDR1 and CDR2: LGHNT and FRNRAP. The DNA of the CDR3 is TGTGCTAGTGGTTTAGAATCCCTAGCGGGGGGCTTTTACAATGAGCAGTTCTTC. Translation: CASGLESLAGGFYNEQFF.

The chain employs TRBV14 and TRBJ1-2, with D unclear. CDR3 length equals 16 residues. Germline V CDR1 and CDR2: SGHDN, FVKESK. V lost 0 bases and J lost 3, with 14 bases in between. As DNA, the CDR3 is TGTGCCAGCAGCCAAGAAGATCTGGGGAAGTACTATGGCTACACCTTC. Its protein product is CASSQEDLGKYYGYTF. Looking up the rest from reference TRBV14 and TRBJ1-2 gives the full variable domain: EAGVTQFPSHSVIEKGQTVTLRCDPISGHDNLYWYRRVMGKEIKFLLHFVKESKQDESGMPNNRFLAERTGGTYSTLKVQPAELEDSGVYFCASSQEDLGKYYGYTFGSGTRLTVV.

Only one count was recorded for this clone. V usage is TRBV13 and J usage is TRBJ2-1, with TRBD1 matching 8 bases. Germline V CDR1 and CDR2: PRHDT, FYEKMQ (reference sequence). The length of the CDR3 is 16 residues. V was pared by 1 base and J by 5 bases, with 7 bases of the junction left unmatched. The CDR3 spells CASSLEWGQVDNEQFF. CDR3 in DNA: TGTGCCAGCAGCTTAGAATGGGGACAGGTGGACAATGAGCAGTTCTTC.

J is TRBJ2-1 and V is TRBV7-9; D could derive from TRBD1 or TRBD2 (5 bases each). Germline-derived CDR1 and CDR2 are SEHNR and FQNEAQ (reference sequence). Trimming stripped 1 base from V and 6 bases from J, with 16 bases between. The CDR3 is 16 amino acids. CDR3 DNA sequence: TGTGCCAGCAGCTTAGGGACATGGGGACGAGCCAATGAGCAGTTCTTC. This sequence encodes CASSLGTWGRANEQFF.

This sequence joins TRBV29-1 and TRBJ1-2, with D unresolved. CDR3 length equals 14 residues. Trimming pared 1 base from V and 7 bases from J, leaving 16 bases between. CDR1 is SQVTM and CDR2 is ANQGSEA in the germline V gene. The CDR3 nucleotides are TGCAGCGTTGAAGCGGATCGGGCGCGCGGTGGCTACACCTTC. It encodes CSVEADRARGGYTF.